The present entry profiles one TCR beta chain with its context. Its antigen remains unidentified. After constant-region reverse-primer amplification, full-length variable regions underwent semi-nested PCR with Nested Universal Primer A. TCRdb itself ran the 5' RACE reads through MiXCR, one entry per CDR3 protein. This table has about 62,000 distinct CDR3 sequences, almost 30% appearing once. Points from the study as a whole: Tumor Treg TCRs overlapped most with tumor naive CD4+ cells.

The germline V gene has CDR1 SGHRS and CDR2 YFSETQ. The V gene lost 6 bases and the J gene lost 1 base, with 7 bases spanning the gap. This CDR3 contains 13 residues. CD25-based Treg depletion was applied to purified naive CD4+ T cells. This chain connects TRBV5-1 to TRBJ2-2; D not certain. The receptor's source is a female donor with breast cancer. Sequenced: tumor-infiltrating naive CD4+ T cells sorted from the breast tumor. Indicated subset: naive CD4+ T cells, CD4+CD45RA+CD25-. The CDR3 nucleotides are TGCGCCAGCACTCCGCAGAACACCGGGGAGCTGTTTTTT. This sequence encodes CASTPQNTGELFF.